The clone carrying this T cell receptor beta chain was counted only a few times. Its antigen remains unidentified. This entry belongs to a study of T cells in Graves' hyperthyroidism and ophthalmopathy. Study-wide findings and caveats: A model of 13 V-J features distinguished ophthalmopathy from stable hyperthyroidism.

RNA transcripts yielded amplified TCR beta CDR3 regions. TCR CDR3 underwent first-round RT-PCR with the HTBI primer set. TCRdb analysed the multiplex PCR reads with MiXCR anew, one entry per CDR3 protein. The table has around 400,000 distinct CDR3 sequences, 20% to 25% seen once. Germline V lookup: CDR1 SEHNR, CDR2 FQNEAQ (reference sequence). CDR3 length: 14 residues. V lost 5 bases to trimming and J lost 0 bases, with 11 bases between them. The material sequenced was blood. The chain uses TRBV7-9 and TRBJ2-7; the D gene is possibly TRBD2 (6 bases). The origin of this receptor is a man aged 50-59 years with Graves' hyperthyroidism. CDR3 DNA sequence: TGTGCCAGCAGCCCGTCGACTAGCTCCTACGAGCAGTACTTC. Its protein is CASSPSTSSYEQYF.